One and the same sample provided the 14 T cell receptor beta chains below, sequenced in a study of CD8+ T cells in alopecia areata. Following RNA extraction, reverse transcription yielded cDNA that acted as the sequencing template. TCRdb's copy holds only in-frame clones and misses some; the assay was immunoSEQ multiplex PCR. Of some 100,000 clones detected, 30% to 40% appear once; the ten largest clones hold 2.5% to 3.5%. Sample: CD4+ T cells sorted from blood. These receptors came from a human donor with alopecia areata.

V gene TRBV29-1 combines with J gene TRBJ1-5; a weak D match, TRBD1 (5 bases). The CDR3 runs to 16 residues. Germline CDR1 is SQVTM and CDR2 is ANQGSEA. Trimming stripped 1 base from V and 7 bases from J, with 20 bases between. DNA of the CDR3: TGCAGCGTTGAAGCAGCGGGGCTTCGCGGAGGGCAGCCCCAGCATTTT. Translating gives CSVEAAGLRGGQPQHF.

This clone showed up just a few times. The V gene is TRBV29-1, the J gene TRBJ1-1; D is uncertain. The CDR3 sequence is 13 residues long. In germline, CDR1 is SQVTM, CDR2 ANQGSEA. Trimming removed 7 bases from V and 4 bases from J, with 16 bases in between. The CDR3 spells CSALAQRGTEAFF. The CDR3 bases are TGCAGCGCCCTCGCCCAGCGAGGCACTGAAGCTTTCTTT.

This clone has more than one count but fewer than ten. This rearrangement joins TRBV19 to TRBJ1-5, with 7 positions matching TRBD1. Germline V gene data show CDR1 as LNHDA and CDR2 as SQIVND (reference sequence). This CDR3 has 14 residues. The V and J ends lost 10 bases and 3 bases, in that order; junction bases with no gene match: 9. The CDR3, as DNA: TGTGCCACCGCCACCGGGACAGACAATCAGCCCCAGCATTTT. This gives the protein CATATGTDNQPQHF.

This clone appeared a few times. The genes are TRBV7-2 and TRBJ2-5; D not resolved. The CDR3 spans 15 residues. With 4 bases removed from V and 3 bases from J, the gap between germline ends came to 15 bases. Germline values: CDR1 SGHTA, CDR2 FQGNSA. This chain's CDR3 is CASSSRYSTEETQYF. CDR3 bases: TGTGCCAGCAGCTCCAGATACTCCACGGAAGAGACCCAGTACTTC. Supplemented by reference TRBV7-2 and TRBJ2-5, the full variable domain reads GAGVSQSPSNKVTEKGKDVELRCDPISGHTALYWYRQSLGQGLEFLIYFQGNSAPDKSGLPSDRFSAERTGGSVSTLTIQRTQQEDSAVYLCASSSRYSTEETQYFGPGTRLLVL.

Here the CDR3 DNA reads TGCAGCGTTGTGCGGCGAGGGACTGAAGCTTTCTTT. As protein: CSVVRRGTEAFF. This chain connects TRBV29-1 to TRBJ1-1; D is uncertain. Germline-derived CDR1 and CDR2 are SQVTM and ANQGSEA. Trimming removed 4 bases from V and 5 bases from J, with 11 bases in between. CDR3 length: 12 amino acids.

This sequence joins TRBV28 and TRBJ1-4; D is possibly TRBD1 (5 bases). Germline V gene lookup returns CDR1 MDHEN and CDR2 SYDVKM. Trimming took 7 bases from V and 4 from J, leaving 13 bases between them. This CDR3 has 14 amino acids. In DNA, the CDR3 is TGTGCCAGCATCCCCCGGGGGAATAATGAAAAACTGTTTTTT. This gives the protein CASIPRGNNEKLFF. Combining the CDR3 with reference TRBV28 and TRBJ1-4 gives the whole variable domain DVKVTQSSRYLVKRTGEKVFLECVQDMDHENMFWYRQDPGLGLRLIYFSYDVKMKEKGDIPEGYSVSREKKERFSLILESASTNQTSMYLCASIPRGNNEKLFFGSGTQLSVL.

The rearrangement uses TRBV29-1 and TRBJ2-5; 9 bases match TRBD1. Germline lookup yields CDR1 SQVTM and CDR2 ANQGSEA. V trimming: 4 bases; J trimming: 11 bases; junction bases outside the gene matches: 11. CDR3 length: 13 amino acids. CDR3 nucleotides: TGCAGCGTTGCCCGGGACAGGGCGGGGGAGCAGTACTTC. It specifies CSVARDRAGEQYF. Using reference TRBV29-1 and TRBJ2-5 for the parts outside the CDR3, the full variable domain is SAVISQKPSRDICQRGTSLTIQCQVDSQVTMMFWYRQQPGQSLTLIATANQGSEATYESGFVIDKFPISRPNLTFSTLTVSNMSPEDSSIYLCSVARDRAGEQYFGPGTRLLVL.

The chain employs TRBV5-4 and TRBJ2-7, with 13 bases aligning to TRBD2. V was pared by 0 bases and J by 0 bases, with 3 bases of the junction left unmatched. CDR3 length: 17 amino acids. Germline V gene lookup returns CDR1 SGHNT and CDR2 YYREEE (reference sequence). The CDR3 loop reads CASSLAGLAGTSYEQYF. CDR3 nucleotide sequence: TGTGCCAGCAGCTTGGCGGGACTAGCGGGGACCTCCTACGAGCAGTACTTC.

The chain carries TRBV29-1 and TRBJ1-1; no clear D. The V end lost 8 bases, the J end lost 4 bases, and 17 bases lay between the germline ends. Looked up from germline, CDR1 is SQVTM and CDR2 is ANQGSEA. This CDR3 has 13 residues. CDR3 protein: CSSSVDPGTEAFF. The CDR3 DNA follows: TGCAGCTCATCGGTGGACCCGGGCACTGAAGCTTTCTTT. The whole variable domain, filled in from reference TRBV29-1 and TRBJ1-1, reads SAVISQKPSRDICQRGTSLTIQCQVDSQVTMMFWYRQQPGQSLTLIATANQGSEATYESGFVIDKFPISRPNLTFSTLTVSNMSPEDSSIYLCSSSVDPGTEAFFGQGTRLTVV.

The genes are TRBV5-1 and TRBJ2-7; maybe TRBD2 (6 bases). This CDR3 has 13 amino acids. Trimming took off 3 bases at V and 5 bases at J, with 12 bases between the two ends. CDR1 and CDR2 (germline): SGHRS, YFSETQ. DNA of the CDR3: TGCGCCAGCAGCTCCCCAGGCGGGGACGAGCAGTACTTC. Translating gives CASSSPGGDEQYF.

The chain links TRBV5-1 to TRBJ1-2; D gene uncertain. Trimming took 3 bases from V and 0 from J, leaving 9 bases between them. The CDR3 consists of 14 residues. Looked up from germline, CDR1 is SGHRS and CDR2 is YFSETQ. In DNA form, the CDR3 reads TGCGCCAGCAGCTGGTCGGATACTAACTATGGCTACACCTTC. Translating it yields CASSWSDTNYGYTF.

The chain employs TRBV30 and TRBJ2-7; the D call may be TRBD1 or TRBD2 (5 bases each). The V gene lost 7 bases and the J gene lost 3 bases, with 19 bases spanning the gap. The CDR3 has 14 amino acids. The germline V gene has CDR1 GTSNPN and CDR2 SVGIG (reference sequence). The CDR3 loop reads CASALPERGYEQYF. The CDR3 DNA reads as TGTGCCTCCGCCCTCCCGGAGAGGGGCTACGAGCAGTACTTC.

The CDR3 loop reads CASGGTEAFF. The CDR3, as DNA: TGTGCCAGTGGGGGGACTGAAGCTTTCTTT. The V call is TRBV7-9, the J call TRBJ1-1; tentatively, D is TRBD1 (5 bases). This CDR3 has 10 residues. Germline CDR1 SEHNR, CDR2 FQNEAQ (reference sequence). V was cut by 9 bases and J by 5 bases, with 7 bases left in between.

The chain employs TRBV29-1 and TRBJ1-3; 9 positions agree with TRBD1. Trimming cost V 5 bases and J 2 bases; bases outside gene matches: 1. CDR1 is SQVTM, CDR2 ANQGSEA, per germline. The CDR3 sequence is 13 residues long. The CDR3 DNA follows: TGCAGCGTTCGACAGGGGGCTGGAAACACCATATATTTT. It yields the protein CSVRQGAGNTIYF. The full variable domain, in which reference TRBV29-1 and TRBJ1-3 provide the parts outside the CDR3, is SAVISQKPSRDICQRGTSLTIQCQVDSQVTMMFWYRQQPGQSLTLIATANQGSEATYESGFVIDKFPISRPNLTFSTLTVSNMSPEDSSIYLCSVRQGAGNTIYFGEGSWLTVV.